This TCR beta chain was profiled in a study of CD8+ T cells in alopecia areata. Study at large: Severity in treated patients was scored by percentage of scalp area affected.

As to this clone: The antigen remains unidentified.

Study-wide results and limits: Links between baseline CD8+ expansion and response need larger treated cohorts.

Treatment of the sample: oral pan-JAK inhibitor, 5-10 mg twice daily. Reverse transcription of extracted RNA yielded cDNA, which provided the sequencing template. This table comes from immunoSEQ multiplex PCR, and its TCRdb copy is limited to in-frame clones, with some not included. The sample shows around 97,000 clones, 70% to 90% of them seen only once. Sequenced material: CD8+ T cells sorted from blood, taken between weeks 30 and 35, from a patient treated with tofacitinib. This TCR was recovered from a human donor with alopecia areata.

CDR3 amino acids: CASSQSDPSEQFF. In DNA, the CDR3 is TGTGCCAGCAGTCAATCGGACCCGAGCGAGCAGTTCTTC. V is TRBV6-6 and J is TRBJ2-1; no clear D gene. V gave up 5 bases and J gave up 10 bases, with 15 bases separating them. From germline, CDR1 is MNHNY and CDR2 SVGAGI (reference sequence). This CDR3 region has 13 residues.